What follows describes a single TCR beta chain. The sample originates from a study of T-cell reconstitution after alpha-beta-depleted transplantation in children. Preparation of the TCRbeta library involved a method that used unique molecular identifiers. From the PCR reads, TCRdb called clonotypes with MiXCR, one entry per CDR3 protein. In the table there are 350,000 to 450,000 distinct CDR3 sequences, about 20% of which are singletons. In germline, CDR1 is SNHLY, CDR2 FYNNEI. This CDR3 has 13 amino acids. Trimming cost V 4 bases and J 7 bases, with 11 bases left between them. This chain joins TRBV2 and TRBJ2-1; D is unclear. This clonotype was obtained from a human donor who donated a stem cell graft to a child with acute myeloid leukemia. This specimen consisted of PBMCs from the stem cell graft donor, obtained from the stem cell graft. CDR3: CASSVIVANEQFF. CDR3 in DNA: TGTGCCAGCAGTGTCATCGTAGCTAATGAGCAGTTCTTC. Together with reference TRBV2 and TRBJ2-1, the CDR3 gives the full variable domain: EPEVTQTPSHQVTQMGQEVILRCVPISNHLYFYWYRQILGQKVEFLVSFYNNEISEKSEIFDDQFSVERPDGSNFTLKIRSTKLEDSAMYFCASSVIVANEQFFGPGTRLTVL.